This T cell receptor beta chain was sequenced in a study of monozygotic twins with inflammatory bowel disease. Study conclusions and caveats: Among patients, repertoires may have gained variability from differing immunosuppressive treatments.

From germline, CDR1 is MNHEY and CDR2 SVGEGT. The CDR3 length is 15 residues. Template-switch reactions added UMIs with a 6-nucleotide sample barcode. TCRdb re-called the 5' RACE reads and shows each CDR3 protein once, DNA omitted. This sample contains roughly 150,000 distinct CDR3 sequences. As concerns this clonotype: Its antigen is as yet unknown.

This chain uses TRBV6-2 or TRBV6-3 with TRBJ2-1; TCRdb's D gene call, TRBD2, goes unchecked for lack of DNA. The specimen sequenced was blood. The receptor comes from a human donor with ulcerative colitis or Crohn's disease, or a healthy co-twin of an affected twin (not recorded which). The CDR3 here is CASSGSVDSYNEQFF.